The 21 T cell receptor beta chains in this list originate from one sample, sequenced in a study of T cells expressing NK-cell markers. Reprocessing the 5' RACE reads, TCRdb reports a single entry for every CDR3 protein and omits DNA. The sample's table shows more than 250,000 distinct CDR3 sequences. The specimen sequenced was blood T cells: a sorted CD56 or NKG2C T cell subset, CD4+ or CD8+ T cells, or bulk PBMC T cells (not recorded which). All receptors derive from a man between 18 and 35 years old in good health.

CDR3: CSVFVRGQAFSYEQYF. This rearrangement joins TRBV20-1 to TRBJ2-7; the D gene TCRdb calls, TRBD1, cannot be checked with no DNA. The CDR3 extends over 16 amino acids. Germline-derived CDR1 and CDR2 are DFQATT and SNEGSKA (reference sequence).

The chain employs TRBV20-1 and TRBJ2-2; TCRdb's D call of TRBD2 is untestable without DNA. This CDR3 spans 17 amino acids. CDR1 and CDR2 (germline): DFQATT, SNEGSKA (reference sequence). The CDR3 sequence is CSAEGRTSGKGAGELFF.

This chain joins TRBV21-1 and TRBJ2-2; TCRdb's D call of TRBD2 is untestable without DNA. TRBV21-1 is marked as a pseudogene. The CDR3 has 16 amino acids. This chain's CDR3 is CASSNSSGSWTGELFF.

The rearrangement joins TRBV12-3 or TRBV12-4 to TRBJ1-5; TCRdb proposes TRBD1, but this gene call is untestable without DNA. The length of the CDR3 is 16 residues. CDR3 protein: CASLRDRDFSNQPQHF.

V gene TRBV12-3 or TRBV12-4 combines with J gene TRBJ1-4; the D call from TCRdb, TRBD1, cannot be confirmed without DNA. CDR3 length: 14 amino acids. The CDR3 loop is CASKLWGTNEKLFF.

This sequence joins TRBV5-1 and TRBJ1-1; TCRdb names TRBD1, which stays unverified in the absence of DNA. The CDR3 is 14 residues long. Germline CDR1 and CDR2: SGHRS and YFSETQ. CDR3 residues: CASSVQGAGTEAFF. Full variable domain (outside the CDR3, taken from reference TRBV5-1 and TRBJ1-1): KAGVTQTPRYLIKTRGQQVTLSCSPISGHRSVSWYQQTPGQGLQFLFEYFSETQRNKGNFPGRFSGRQFSNSRSEMNVSTLELGDSALYLCASSVQGAGTEAFFGQGTRLTVV.

The CDR3 loop is CSVSEAYEQYF. The V call is TRBV29-1, the J call TRBJ2-7. CDR1 is SQVTM, CDR2 ANQGSEA, per germline. The CDR3 spans 11 residues.

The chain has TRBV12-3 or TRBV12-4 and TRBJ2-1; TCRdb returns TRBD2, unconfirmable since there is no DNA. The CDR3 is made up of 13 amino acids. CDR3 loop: CASTPGLANEQFF.

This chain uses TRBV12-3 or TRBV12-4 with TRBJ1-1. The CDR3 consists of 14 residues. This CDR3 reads CASSPSPRATEAFF.

This CDR3 is CASSQKGQNYGYTF. The genes are TRBV5-1 and TRBJ1-2; lacking DNA, the TRBD1 call made by TCRdb goes unchecked. There are 14 residues in the CDR3. Germline-derived CDR1 and CDR2 are SGHRS and YFSETQ.

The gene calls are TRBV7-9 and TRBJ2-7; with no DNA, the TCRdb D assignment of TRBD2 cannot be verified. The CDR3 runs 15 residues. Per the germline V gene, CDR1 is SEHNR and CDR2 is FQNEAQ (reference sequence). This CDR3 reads CASSLMASTTYEQYF.

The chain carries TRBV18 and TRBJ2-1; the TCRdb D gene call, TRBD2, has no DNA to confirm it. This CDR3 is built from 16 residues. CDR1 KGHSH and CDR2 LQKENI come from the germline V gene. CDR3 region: CASSPQQLAGNNEQFF.

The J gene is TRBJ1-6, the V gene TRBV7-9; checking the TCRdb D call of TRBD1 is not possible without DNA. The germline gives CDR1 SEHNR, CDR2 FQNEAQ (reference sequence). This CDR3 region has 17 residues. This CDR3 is CAVPPTGLSSYNSPLHF.

The CDR3 here is CASRYAGSNTGELFF. This chain links TRBV12-3 or TRBV12-4 with TRBJ2-2. This CDR3 has 15 amino acids.

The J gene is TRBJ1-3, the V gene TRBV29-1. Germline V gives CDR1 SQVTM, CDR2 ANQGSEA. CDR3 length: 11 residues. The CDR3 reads CSVHFGNTIYF.

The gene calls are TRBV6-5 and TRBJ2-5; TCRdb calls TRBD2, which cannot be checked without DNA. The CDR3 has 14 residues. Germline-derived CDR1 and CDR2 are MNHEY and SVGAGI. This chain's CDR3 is CASSYSRLEKTQYF.

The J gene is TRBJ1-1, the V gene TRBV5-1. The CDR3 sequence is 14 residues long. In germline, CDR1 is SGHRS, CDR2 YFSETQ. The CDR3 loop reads CASSLQDRNTEAFF.

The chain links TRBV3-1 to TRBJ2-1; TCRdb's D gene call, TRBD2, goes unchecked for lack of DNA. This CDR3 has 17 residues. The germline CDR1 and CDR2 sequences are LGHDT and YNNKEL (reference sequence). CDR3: CASSPLRGLAGTYEQFF.

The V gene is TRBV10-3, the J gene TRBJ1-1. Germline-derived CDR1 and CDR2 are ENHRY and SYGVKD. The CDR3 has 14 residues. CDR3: CAISDTRRGTEAFF.

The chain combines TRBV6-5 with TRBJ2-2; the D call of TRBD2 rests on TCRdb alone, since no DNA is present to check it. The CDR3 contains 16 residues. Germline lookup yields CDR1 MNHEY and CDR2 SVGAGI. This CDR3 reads CASSNLIAGGPGELFF.

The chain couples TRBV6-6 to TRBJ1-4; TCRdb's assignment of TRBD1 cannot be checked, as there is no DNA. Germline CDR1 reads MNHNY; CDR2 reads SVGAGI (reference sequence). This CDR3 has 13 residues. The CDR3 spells CASSRTGVEKLFF.